The 14 T cell receptor beta chains below were found in one sample sequenced in a study of blood T cell repertoires in COVID-19. Generated by immunoSEQ multiplex PCR, the TCRdb table keeps only in-frame clones and is missing some. The sample includes approximately 240,000 clones, 84% of them seen just once. The sequenced sample consisted of peripheral blood. The receptors come from a woman aged 80 or over with active or convalescent COVID-19.

This clone was found once. CDR3 sequence: CASSQIGGEKLFF. The CDR3, as DNA: TGTGCCAGCAGCCAAATCGGGGGTGAAAAACTGTTTTTT. The chain has TRBV3-1 (or the pseudogene TRBV3-2) and TRBJ1-4; TRBD1 is a possible D gene (5 bases). The CDR3 covers 13 residues. Per the germline V gene, CDR1 is LGHDT and CDR2 is YNNKEL (reference sequence). V dropped 2 bases and J dropped 7 bases, with 8 bases sitting between them.

The rearrangement links TRBV11-2 to TRBJ1-1; possibly TRBD1 for D (6 bases). CDR3 length equals 15 residues. Germline V CDR1 and CDR2: SGHAT, FQNNGV. Trimming cost V 1 base and J 0 bases, with 9 bases left between them. CDR3 in amino acids: CASSLAGQMNTEAFF. The CDR3 coding sequence is TGTGCCAGCAGCTTAGCTGGACAGATGAACACTGAAGCTTTCTTT.

The chain carries TRBV3-1 (or the pseudogene TRBV3-2) and TRBJ2-3, with TRBD2 identical over 11 bases. Germline V gives CDR1 LGHDT, CDR2 YNNKEL (reference sequence). The V gene end was trimmed by 4 bases and the J gene end by 0 bases; junction bases not matched to a gene: 9. The CDR3 has 18 residues. CDR3 sequence (DNA): TGTGCCAGCAGCCGGGGTCCGACTAGCGGGGCTAGCACAGATACGCAGTATTTT. Translated, it gives CASSRGPTSGASTDTQYF.

V is TRBV29-1 and J is TRBJ2-7; tentative D call: TRBD2 (6 bases). V was trimmed by 6 bases and J by 0 bases, leaving 15 bases between them. Germline V gene data show CDR1 as SQVTM and CDR2 as ANQGSEA. The CDR3 has 14 residues. For the CDR3, the DNA is TGCAGCGTCCGAAGAGCGGGCCCCTCCTACGAGCAGTACTTC. Translating it yields CSVRRAGPSYEQYF.

V is TRBV7-2 and J is TRBJ2-7; D possibly corresponds to TRBD2 (6 bases). Germline lookup yields CDR1 SGHTA and CDR2 FQGNSA. There are 13 residues in the CDR3. V was shortened by 4 bases and J by 6 bases, with 13 bases between the two germline ends. CDR3 residues: CASSYRTGVEQYF. The CDR3, as DNA: TGTGCCAGCAGCTACAGGACGGGGGTCGAGCAGTACTTC.

The rearrangement joins TRBV3-1 (or the pseudogene TRBV3-2) to TRBJ1-2; D might be TRBD1 (5 bases). Per the germline V gene, CDR1 is LGHDT and CDR2 is YNNKEL (reference sequence). The V and J ends lost 4 bases and 1 base respectively, with 13 bases between them. CDR3 length: 15 amino acids. The CDR3 loop is CASSLSDTLNYGYTF. DNA for the CDR3: TGTGCCAGCAGCCTATCGGACACTCTTAACTATGGCTACACCTTC.

V usage is TRBV24-1 and J usage is TRBJ1-6, with 7 nucleotides matching TRBD1. The germline V gene has CDR1 KGHDR and CDR2 SFDVKD. V lost 1 base, J lost 8 bases, and 7 bases stayed unmatched. The length of the CDR3 is 16 residues. The CDR3 region is CATSDFGTGEYSPLHF. DNA for the CDR3: TGTGCCACCAGTGATTTTGGTACAGGGGAATATTCACCCCTCCACTTT.

The chain recombines TRBV5-4 with TRBJ2-5; 9 nucleotides match TRBD2. This CDR3 contains 14 residues. Germline CDR1 is SGHNT and CDR2 is YYREEE (reference sequence). The V segment lost 4 bases and the J segment 5 bases; nucleotides outside the gene matches: 6. CDR3 residues: CASSPLAGVETQYF. CDR3 nucleotides: TGTGCCAGCAGCCCCTTAGCGGGAGTGGAGACCCAGTACTTC.

This chain connects TRBV21-1 to TRBJ2-2; the table names TRBD1, a call not compared with the DNA. TRBV21-1 is annotated as a pseudogene. The CDR3 contains 16 residues. CDR3 in amino acids: CASSKVGKTNTGELFF. The CDR3 coding sequence is TGTGCCAGCAGCAAAGTTGGCAAAACGAACACCGGGGAGCTGTTTTTT.

This clone came up a few times. The V and J genes are TRBV7-9 and TRBJ1-6; maybe TRBD1 (6 bases). The V gene's germline CDR1 is SEHNR and CDR2 FQNEAQ (reference sequence). With 2 bases removed from V and 8 bases from J, the gap between germline ends came to 10 bases. The CDR3 length is 14 residues. Written as DNA, the CDR3 is TGTGCCAGCAGCTTAACGGGGGGCGATTCACCCCTCCACTTT. Translation gives CASSLTGGDSPLHF.

The chain combines TRBV6-6 with TRBJ1-2; TRBD1 agrees at 7 bases. CDR3 length equals 12 residues. Trimming took 10 bases from V and 2 from J; bases not matched to a gene: 4. The germline V gene encodes CDR1 MNHNY and CDR2 SVGAGI (reference sequence). The CDR3 nucleotides are TGTGCCACAGCGACAGGGAACTATGGCTACACCTTC. Amino acid sequence: CATATGNYGYTF.

The rearrangement links TRBV25-1 to TRBJ1-1, with D perhaps TRBD1 (5 bases). V was pared by 1 base and J by 4 bases, with 16 bases between. The germline V gene encodes CDR1 MGHDK and CDR2 SYGVNS. There are 16 residues in the CDR3. CDR3 DNA: TGTGCCAGCAGTGAATTGGGTGGATTGGGGGGCACTGAAGCTTTCTTT. The encoded protein is CASSELGGLGGTEAFF.

The CDR3 here is CASSQNREANYGYTF. The CDR3 DNA sequence: TGTGCCAGCAGCCAGAACAGGGAAGCTAACTATGGCTACACCTTC. The chain links TRBV7-9 to TRBJ1-2; a weak D match, TRBD1 (6 bases). CDR3 length: 15 residues. Trimming took 5 bases from V and 0 from J, leaving 13 bases between them. Per germline, CDR1 SEHNR and CDR2 FQNEAQ (reference sequence).

This chain joins TRBV7-9 and TRBJ2-1; TRBD1 agrees at 7 bases. CDR3 length: 16 residues. V lost 3 bases, J lost 0 bases, and 5 bases stayed unmatched. Germline lookup yields CDR1 SEHNR and CDR2 FQNEAQ (reference sequence). The CDR3 region is CASSLTGPSSYNEQFF. Written as DNA, the CDR3 is TGTGCCAGCAGCTTGACAGGGCCCAGCTCCTACAATGAGCAGTTCTTC.